This TCR beta chain was identified in a study of cytotoxic CD8 clonotypes in ibrutinib-treated CLL. Overall study context: The patients comprised approximately ten relapsed/refractory and roughly 15 treatment-naive cases, around 17 IGHV unmutated. Responses: approximately 25 partial, 2 complete; after median roughly 63 months, around 15 stayed remitted, roughly 12 progressed.

Study-wide findings and caveats: Clonality went up at ibrutinib response and then declined back toward baseline at progression.

The protocol was immunoSEQ multiplex PCR, while the TCRdb copy is restricted to in-frame clones and leaves out a portion. Of 250,000 to 350,000 clones listed, 65% to 85% are singletons. Germline-derived CDR1 and CDR2 are WSHSY and SAAADI. After removal of 4 bases from V and 6 bases from J, the junction contained 11 bases not matched to a gene. This CDR3 region has 16 residues. Worth noting for this clone: The antigen remains unidentified.

The rearrangement links TRBV10-2 to TRBJ2-7, with TRBD1 matching over 11 bases. The source material was PBMCs, sampled at disease progression, from a patient treated with ibrutinib. The sequence came from a human donor with chronic lymphocytic leukemia. In nucleotides, the CDR3 is TGCGCCAGCAGTGCCCCTTTCGGACAGGGGGCGTTCGAGCAGTACTTC. Translating it yields CASSAPFGQGAFEQYF.